These 22 T cell receptor beta chains were all obtained from the same sample, sequenced in a study of Ad26.COV2.S vaccination and SARS-CoV-2 variants. Data came from immunoSEQ multiplex PCR; TCRdb stores just in-frame clones and leaves some out. The sample holds about 320,000 clones, about 82% seen once. Sample treatment: about 20 received Ad26.COV2.S at low or high dose, single or two shots; 5 received placebo; per-sample allocation not given. The samples were gathered on day 63 after the first injection of vaccine or placebo. The material sequenced was peripheral blood, taken in a trial of Ad26.COV2.S vaccine versus placebo. These receptors all stem from a person between 18 and 65 years old who received the Ad26.COV2.S COVID-19 vaccine or a placebo.

The chain combines TRBV7-6 with TRBJ2-7, with D perhaps TRBD2 (6 bases). V was shortened by 1 base and J by 5 bases, with 12 bases between the two germline ends. Germline V gene sequence: CDR1 SGHVS, CDR2 FNYEAQ. The CDR3 has 14 amino acids. The CDR3 nucleotides are TGTGCCAGCAGCTTAGGGGGACTGAAGAACGAGCAGTACTTC. Translation gives CASSLGGLKNEQYF.

This clone was seen once. V and J are TRBV19 and TRBJ1-2; D gene ambiguous. Looked up from germline, CDR1 is LNHDA and CDR2 is SQIVND (reference sequence). Trimming cost V 7 bases and J 8 bases, with 23 bases left between them. CDR3 length equals 15 residues. The CDR3 loop reads CASMKGSSPPRGYTF. The CDR3 nucleotides are TGTGCCAGTATGAAAGGGTCCAGCCCTCCGCGAGGCTACACCTTC.

The chain carries TRBV6-5 and TRBJ1-6; D is unclear. Germline V gene sequence: CDR1 MNHEY, CDR2 SVGAGI. The CDR3 is made up of 13 amino acids. V dropped 6 bases and J dropped 7 bases, with 10 bases sitting between them. CDR3 loop: CASRQVSNSPLHF. The CDR3 DNA reads as TGTGCCAGCAGGCAGGTCTCAAATTCACCCCTCCACTTT.

This rearrangement joins TRBV9 to TRBJ2-3, with D unresolved. This CDR3 is 14 amino acids long. CDR1 is SGDLS and CDR2 is YYNGEE in the germline V gene. The V gene lost 1 base and the J gene lost 0 bases, with 6 bases spanning the gap. CDR3 sequence reads: CASSVSHSTDTQYF. CDR3 coding DNA: TGTGCCAGCAGCGTAAGTCATAGCACAGATACGCAGTATTTT.

This chain uses TRBV29-1 with TRBJ2-7, with 9 bases lining up with TRBD1. Germline V CDR1 and CDR2: SQVTM, ANQGSEA. The CDR3 is 12 residues long. V shed 3 bases and J 7 bases; nucleotides not matched to a gene: 4. Here the CDR3 DNA reads TGCAGCGTTGACGGGACAGGGAATGAGCAGTACTTC. Amino acids: CSVDGTGNEQYF.

The chain uses TRBV6-6 and TRBJ2-7; TRBD1 matches 9 bases. V shed 7 bases, J shed 3 bases, and the junction held 7 bases outside the gene matches. CDR1 and CDR2 from the germline V gene are MNHNY and SVGAGI (reference sequence). This CDR3 comprises 14 residues. CDR3 DNA sequence: TGTGCCAGCACCAGGACAGGGGAAATCTACGAGCAGTACTTC. It is translated as CASTRTGEIYEQYF.

This clone was observed a handful of times. The J gene is TRBJ1-6, the V gene TRBV28; D is uncertain. The CDR3 is made up of 14 amino acids. V lost 2 bases to trimming and J lost 10 bases, with 12 bases between them. Germline CDR1 MDHEN, CDR2 SYDVKM. This chain's CDR3 is CASSLARGLSPLHF. The CDR3, as DNA: TGTGCCAGCAGTTTAGCCCGCGGTCTGTCACCCCTCCACTTT.

This clone has just a few counts. This chain connects TRBV7-3 to TRBJ2-1, with 11 bases fitting TRBD2. The J segment lost 6 bases and the V segment lost 4 bases, leaving 11 bases of the junction unmatched. The CDR3 has 17 residues. Germline V gene lookup returns CDR1 SGHTA and CDR2 FQGTGA. The CDR3 nucleotides read TGTGCCAGCAGCTCTAGGGTACGACTAGCGGGGAGCAATGAGCAGTTCTTC. Its protein is CASSSRVRLAGSNEQFF.

The gene calls are TRBV21-1 and TRBJ1-4. TRBV21-1 is given as a pseudogene. The CDR3 is made up of 15 amino acids. CDR3 amino acids: CASSKAGVQNEKLFF. The CDR3 DNA follows: TGTGCCAGCAGCAAAGCCGGGGTACAAAATGAAAAACTGTTTTTT.

The chain combines TRBV5-1 with TRBJ2-3, with 9 nucleotides matching TRBD1. Germline V lookup: CDR1 SGHRS, CDR2 YFSETQ. This CDR3 is 15 amino acids long. The J segment lost 7 bases and the V segment lost 3 bases, leaving 9 bases of the junction unmatched. The CDR3 bases are TGCGCCAGCAGCTCACCCGGGACAGGGAGGAATACGCAGTATTTT. It codes for CASSSPGTGRNTQYF.

The chain joins TRBV5-1 to TRBJ1-2; tentatively, D is TRBD1 (6 bases). This CDR3 is built from 17 residues. The germline V and J ends were trimmed by 4 bases and 2 bases, with 21 bases remaining between them. Germline CDR1 and CDR2: SGHRS and YFSETQ. CDR3 coding DNA: TGCGCCAGCAGCATTGAAATTGGGGGCAGGGAGAACTATGGCTACACCTTC. Protein: CASSIEIGGRENYGYTF.

As DNA, the CDR3 is TGTGCCAGCAGTTTCCAACGGGACTATGGCTACACCTTC. Amino acids: CASSFQRDYGYTF. This chain uses TRBV28 with TRBJ1-2; D remains unclear. The V gene lost 3 bases and the J gene lost 3 bases, with 8 bases spanning the gap. Germline V gene sequence: CDR1 MDHEN, CDR2 SYDVKM. This CDR3 is 13 amino acids long.

V gene TRBV30 combines with J gene TRBJ1-1, with unresolved D. CDR3 size: 13 residues. The V end lost 2 bases, the J end lost 0 bases, and 7 bases lay between the germline ends. CDR1 is GTSNPN and CDR2 is SVGIG in the germline V gene (reference sequence). In DNA form, the CDR3 reads TGTGCCTGGAGTTGGGGAATGAACACTGAAGCTTTCTTT. Its protein product is CAWSWGMNTEAFF.

The CDR3 bases are TGTGCCAGCAGCCGAACTACAAATTCACCCCTCCACTTT. Residues: CASSRTTNSPLHF. The chain combines TRBV7-6 with TRBJ1-6; D not certain. Trimming cost V 5 bases and J 7 bases, with 9 bases left between them. This CDR3 has 13 amino acids. Germline lookup yields CDR1 SGHVS and CDR2 FNYEAQ.

J is TRBJ2-7 and V is TRBV28; TRBD2 might be the D (6 bases). This CDR3 is 15 amino acids long. Trimming removed 1 base at V and 6 bases at J, with 16 bases between. The germline V gene has CDR1 MDHEN and CDR2 SYDVKM. In nucleotides, the CDR3 is TGTGCCAGCAGTTTATCTTATAGGAAGGGAGGCGAGCAGTACTTC. Residues: CASSLSYRKGGEQYF.

The chain couples TRBV5-4 to TRBJ2-1; TRBD1 is a possible D gene (5 bases). Trimming removed 5 bases from V and 8 bases from J, with 8 bases in between. The CDR3 has 11 residues. The germline V gene encodes CDR1 SGHNT and CDR2 YYREEE (reference sequence). This CDR3 is CASRFRDEQFF. For the CDR3, the DNA is TGTGCCAGCAGGTTCAGGGATGAGCAGTTCTTC.

The chain combines TRBV12-5 with TRBJ2-5; D may be TRBD1 or TRBD2 (5 bases each). The germline V gene has CDR1 LGHNT and CDR2 FRNRAP. CDR3 size: 14 residues. Trimming stripped 4 bases from V and 1 base from J, with 10 bases between. The CDR3 region is CASGSGTVQETQYF. The DNA for the CDR3 is TGTGCTAGTGGTTCAGGGACCGTCCAAGAGACCCAGTACTTC.

The V call is TRBV19, the J call TRBJ1-4, with D hard to call. Germline loops: CDR1 LNHDA, CDR2 SQIVND (reference sequence). The CDR3 is made up of 16 amino acids. V was pared by 4 bases and J by 5 bases, with 17 bases between. The CDR3 DNA reads TGTGCCAGTAGTAATAGGCGGGCGGACTTAAATGAAAAACTGTTTTTT. It specifies CASSNRRADLNEKLFF.

The rearrangement uses TRBV28 and TRBJ1-2; the D is unclear. With 5 bases removed from V and 8 bases from J, the gap between germline ends came to 21 bases. Germline loops: CDR1 MDHEN, CDR2 SYDVKM. This CDR3 is built from 15 residues. CDR3 sequence reads: CASSPQLPGQMGYTF. The DNA for the CDR3 is TGTGCCAGCAGTCCACAATTACCCGGGCAAATGGGCTACACCTTC.

The chain has TRBV7-6 and TRBJ2-1; a possible D gene is TRBD2 (6 bases). The CDR3 has 17 residues. The germline gives CDR1 SGHVS, CDR2 FNYEAQ. V lost 4 bases, J lost 0 bases, and 16 bases lay in between. In DNA, the CDR3 is TGTGCCAGCAGCTCAAACCTGGACTATCGCTCCTACAATGAGCAGTTCTTC. Protein: CASSSNLDYRSYNEQFF.

This clone was found a few times. The chain has TRBV2 and TRBJ2-5; D not certain. Between the trimmed V and J ends, which lost 7 bases and 5 bases, there was a span of 14 bases. CDR3 length: 13 residues. In germline, CDR1 is SNHLY, CDR2 FYNNEI. CDR3 DNA: TGTGCCAGCAATCGGGCAGGATGGGAGACCCAGTACTTC. It yields the protein CASNRAGWETQYF.

This rearrangement joins TRBV28 to TRBJ2-3, with 9 nucleotides matching TRBD1. V dropped 3 bases and J dropped 6; count of bases not matched to a gene: 10. CDR1 and CDR2 from the germline V gene are MDHEN and SYDVKM. This CDR3 has 16 amino acids. The CDR3 DNA follows: TGTGCCAGCAGTTTTTTGGGGACAGGGTTGTCGGATACGCAGTATTTT. It specifies CASSFLGTGLSDTQYF.